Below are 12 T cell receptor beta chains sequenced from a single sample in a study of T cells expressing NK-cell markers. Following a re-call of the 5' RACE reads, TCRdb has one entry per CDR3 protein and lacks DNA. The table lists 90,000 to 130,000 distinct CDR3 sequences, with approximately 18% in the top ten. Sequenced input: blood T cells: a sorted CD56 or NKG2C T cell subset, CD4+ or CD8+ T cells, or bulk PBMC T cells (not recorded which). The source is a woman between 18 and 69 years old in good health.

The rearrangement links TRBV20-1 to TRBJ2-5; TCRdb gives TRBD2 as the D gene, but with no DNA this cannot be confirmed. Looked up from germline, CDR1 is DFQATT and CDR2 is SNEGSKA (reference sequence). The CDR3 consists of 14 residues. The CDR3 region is CSATDSGAKETQYF.

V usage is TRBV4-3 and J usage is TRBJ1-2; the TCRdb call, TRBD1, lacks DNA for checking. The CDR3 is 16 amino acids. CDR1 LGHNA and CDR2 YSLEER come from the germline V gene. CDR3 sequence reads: CASSQDRDRVPYGYTF.

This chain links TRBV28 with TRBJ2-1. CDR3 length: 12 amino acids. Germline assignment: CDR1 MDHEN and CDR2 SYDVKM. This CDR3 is CASSIDYNEQFF.

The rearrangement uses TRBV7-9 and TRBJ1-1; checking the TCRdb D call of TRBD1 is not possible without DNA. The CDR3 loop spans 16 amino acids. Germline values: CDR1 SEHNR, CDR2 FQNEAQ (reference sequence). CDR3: CASSFSEDRDQGEAFF.

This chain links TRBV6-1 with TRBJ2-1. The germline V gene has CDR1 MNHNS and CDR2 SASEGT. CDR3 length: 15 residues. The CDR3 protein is CASTGSQESYNEQFF.

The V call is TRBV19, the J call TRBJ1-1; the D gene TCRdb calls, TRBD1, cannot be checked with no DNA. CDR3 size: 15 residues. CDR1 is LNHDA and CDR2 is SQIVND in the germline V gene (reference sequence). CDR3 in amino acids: CASRRYREMNTEAFF.

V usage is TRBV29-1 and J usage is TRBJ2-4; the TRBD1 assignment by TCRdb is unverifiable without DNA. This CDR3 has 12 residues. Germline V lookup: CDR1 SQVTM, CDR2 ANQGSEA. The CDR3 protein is CSGQGPKNIQYF.

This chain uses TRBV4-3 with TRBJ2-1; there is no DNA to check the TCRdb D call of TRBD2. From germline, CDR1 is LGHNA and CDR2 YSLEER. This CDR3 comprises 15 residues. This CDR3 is CASSQDASGYNEQFF.

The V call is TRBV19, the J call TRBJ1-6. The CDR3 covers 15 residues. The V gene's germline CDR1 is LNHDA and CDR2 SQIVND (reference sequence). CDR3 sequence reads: CASSIQHLYNSPLHF.

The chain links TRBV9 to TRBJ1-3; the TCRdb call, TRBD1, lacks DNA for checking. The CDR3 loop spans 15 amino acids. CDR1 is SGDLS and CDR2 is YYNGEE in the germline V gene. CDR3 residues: CASSPEGHSGNTIYF.

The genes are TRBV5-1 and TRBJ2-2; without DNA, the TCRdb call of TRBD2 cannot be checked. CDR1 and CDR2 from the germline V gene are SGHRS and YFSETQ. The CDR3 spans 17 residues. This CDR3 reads CASSLGPAGGQTGELFF.

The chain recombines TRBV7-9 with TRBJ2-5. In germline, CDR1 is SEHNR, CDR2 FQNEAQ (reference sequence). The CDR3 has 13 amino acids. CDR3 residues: CASSFILEKTQYF. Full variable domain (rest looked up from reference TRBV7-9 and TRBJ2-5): DTGVSQNPRHKITKRGQNVTFRCDPISEHNRLYWYRQTLGQGPEFLTYFQNEAQLEKSRLLSDRFSAERPKGSFSTLEIQRTEQGDSAMYLCASSFILEKTQYFGPGTRLLVL.